This is a list of T cell receptor beta chains from one sample in a study of T cell repertoires in cytomegalovirus infection. From the reads, TCRdb called clonotypes with MiXCR, one entry per CDR3 protein. The sample lists about 530,000 distinct CDR3 sequences; around a quarter were seen once. Sequenced material: PBMCs. Receptor source: a human donor in good health (CMV status not recorded). Some clones in this sample may be carry-over from other donors' samples. Both conserved end residues are part of each CDR3.

TRBV25-1,16,TRBJ2-5,CASSESLGTSSETQYF
TRBV7-9,12,TRBJ2-1,CASSFGDNEQFF
TRBV28,16,TRBJ2-5,CASSLIRWQGGETQYF
TRBV30,14,TRBJ2-5,CAWSVWGGQETQYF
TRBV7-2,10,TRBJ1-6,CASSPGPLHF
TRBV7-2,16,TRBJ1-3,CASSLAGAAGGNTIYF
TRBV30,16,TRBJ1-3,CAWSVDRGFSGNTIYF
TRBV12-3/TRBV12-4,19,TRBJ2-1,CASSPFGTSAKSSYNEQFF
TRBV6-1,14,TRBJ2-7,CASSLTRSSYEQYF
TRBV6-2/TRBV6-3,15,TRBJ1-1,CASSSRLQGFTEAFF